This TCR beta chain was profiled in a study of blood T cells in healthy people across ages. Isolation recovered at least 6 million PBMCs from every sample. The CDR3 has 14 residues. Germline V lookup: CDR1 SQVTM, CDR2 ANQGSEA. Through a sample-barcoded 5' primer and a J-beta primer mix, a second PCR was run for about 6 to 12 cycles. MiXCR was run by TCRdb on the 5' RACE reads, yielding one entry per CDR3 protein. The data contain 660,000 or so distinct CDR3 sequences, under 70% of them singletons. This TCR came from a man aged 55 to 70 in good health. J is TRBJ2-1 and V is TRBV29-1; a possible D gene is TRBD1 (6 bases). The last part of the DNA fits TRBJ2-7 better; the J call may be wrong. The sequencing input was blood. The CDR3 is CSVGRDTSYNEQYF. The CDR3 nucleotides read TGCAGCGTAGGCCGGGACACCTCCTACAATGAGCAGTACTTC.